These 3 T cell receptor beta chains originate from one sample sequenced in a study of cytomegalovirus exposure and HLA in healthy donors. This PCR relied on a set of 60 Vbeta primers and 13 Jbeta primers. TCRdb's copy holds only in-frame clones and misses some; the assay was immunoSEQ multiplex PCR. The sample lists roughly 200,000 clones, about nine tenths occurring once. Sequencing used PBMCs. The receptors originated from a man aged 25 to 40 in good health and CMV-seronegative.

The genes are TRBV5-1 and TRBJ1-1; 7 bases match TRBD1. CDR3 length: 14 amino acids. CDR1 is SGHRS and CDR2 is YFSETQ in the germline V gene. The junction had 2 bases not matched to a gene; V was cut back by 0 bases and J by 3 bases. The CDR3 sequence is CASSLGGQDTEAFF. CDR3 coding DNA: TGCGCCAGCAGCTTGGGAGGACAGGACACTGAAGCTTTCTTT.

This rearrangement joins TRBV6-1 to TRBJ1-4; TRBD1 is a possible D gene (5 bases). The ends were cut back, 3 bases at V and 7 bases at J, with 15 bases in the middle. The CDR3 runs 15 residues. Germline CDR1 MNHNS, CDR2 SASEGT. Here the CDR3 reads CASSDGGASGEKLFF. The CDR3 nucleotides are TGTGCCAGCAGTGATGGCGGGGCAAGTGGTGAAAAACTGTTTTTT.

The rearrangement joins TRBV25-1 to TRBJ2-7; 7 positions agree with TRBD2. Germline values: CDR1 MGHDK, CDR2 SYGVNS. V was clipped by 6 bases and J by 4 bases; unmatched bases: 9. This CDR3 comprises 14 residues. Here the CDR3 reads CASRGFGEGYEQYF. In nucleotides, the CDR3 is TGTGCCAGCAGAGGATTTGGGGAGGGTTACGAGCAGTACTTC.